Sequencing of this TCR beta chain was carried out in a study of blood T cell repertoires in COVID-19. TCRdb's table, derived via immunoSEQ multiplex PCR, lists solely in-frame clones and lacks some. This table holds about 68,000 clones, 70% to 90% found once. V lost 0 bases and J lost 7; bases outside the gene matches: 4. CDR3 length: 15 residues. From germline, CDR1 is LGHDT and CDR2 YNNKEL (reference sequence). The origin of this receptor is a middle-aged man with acute or convalescent COVID-19. The specimen sequenced was peripheral blood. V is TRBV3-1 (or the pseudogene TRBV3-2) and J is TRBJ1-5; 9 nucleotides match TRBD1. CDR3 region: CASSQDGTGGQPQHF. CDR3 nucleotides: TGTGCCAGCAGCCAAGATGGTACAGGGGGCCAGCCCCAGCATTTT.